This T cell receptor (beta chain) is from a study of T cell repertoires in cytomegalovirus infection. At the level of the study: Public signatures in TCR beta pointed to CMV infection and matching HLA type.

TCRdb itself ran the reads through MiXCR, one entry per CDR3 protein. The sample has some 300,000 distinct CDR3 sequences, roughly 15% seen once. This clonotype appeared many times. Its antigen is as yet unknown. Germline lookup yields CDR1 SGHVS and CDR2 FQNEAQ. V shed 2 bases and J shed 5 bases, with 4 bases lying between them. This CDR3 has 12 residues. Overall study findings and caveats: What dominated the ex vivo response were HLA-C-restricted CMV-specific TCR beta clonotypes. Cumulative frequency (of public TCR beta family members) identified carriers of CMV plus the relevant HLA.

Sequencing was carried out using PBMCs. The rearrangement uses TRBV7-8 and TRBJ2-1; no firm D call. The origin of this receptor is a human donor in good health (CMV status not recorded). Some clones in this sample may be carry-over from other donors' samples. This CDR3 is CASSLLDNEQFF. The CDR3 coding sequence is TGTGCCAGCAGCTTACTAGACAATGAGCAGTTCTTC.